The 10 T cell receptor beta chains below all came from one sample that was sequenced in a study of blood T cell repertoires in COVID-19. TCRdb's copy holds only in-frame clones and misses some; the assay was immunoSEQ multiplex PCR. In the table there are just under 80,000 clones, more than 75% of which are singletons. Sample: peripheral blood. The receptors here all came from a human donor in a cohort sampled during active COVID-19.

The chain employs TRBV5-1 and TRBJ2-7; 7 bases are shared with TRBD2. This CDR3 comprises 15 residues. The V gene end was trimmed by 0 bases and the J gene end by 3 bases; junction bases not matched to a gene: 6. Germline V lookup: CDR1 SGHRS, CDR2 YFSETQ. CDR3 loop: CASSLVLAVGYEQYF. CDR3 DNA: TGCGCCAGCAGCTTGGTTCTAGCGGTGGGCTACGAGCAGTACTTC.

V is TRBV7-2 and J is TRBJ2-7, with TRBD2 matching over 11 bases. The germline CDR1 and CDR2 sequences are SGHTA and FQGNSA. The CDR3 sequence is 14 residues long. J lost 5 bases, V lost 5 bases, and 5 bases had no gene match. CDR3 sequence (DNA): TGTGCCAGCAGCCCGGGACTAGCGGCCCACGAGCAGTACTTC. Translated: CASSPGLAAHEQYF.

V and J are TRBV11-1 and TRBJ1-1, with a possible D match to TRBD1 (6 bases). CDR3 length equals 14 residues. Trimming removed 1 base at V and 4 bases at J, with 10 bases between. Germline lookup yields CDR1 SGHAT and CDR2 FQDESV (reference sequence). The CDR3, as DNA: TGTGCCAGCAGCTTAGGTAGAGGGGGCACTGAAGCTTTCTTT. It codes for CASSLGRGGTEAFF.

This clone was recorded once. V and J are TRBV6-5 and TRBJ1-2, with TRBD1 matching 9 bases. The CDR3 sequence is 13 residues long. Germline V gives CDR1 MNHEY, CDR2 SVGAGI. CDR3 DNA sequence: TGTGGACCAGACTCCGGGACAGGGAACGGCTACACCTTC. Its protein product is CGPDSGTGNGYTF.

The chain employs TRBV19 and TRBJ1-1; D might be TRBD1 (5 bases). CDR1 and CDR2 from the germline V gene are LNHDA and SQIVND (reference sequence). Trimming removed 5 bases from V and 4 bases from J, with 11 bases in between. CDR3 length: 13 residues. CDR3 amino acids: CASSVDKTTEAFF. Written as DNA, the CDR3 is TGTGCCAGTAGTGTGGACAAAACCACTGAAGCTTTCTTT. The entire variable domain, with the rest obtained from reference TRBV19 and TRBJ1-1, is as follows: DGGITQSPKYLFRKEGQNVTLSCEQNLNHDAMYWYRQDPGQGLRLIYYSQIVNDFQKGDIAEGYSVSREKKESFPLTVTSAQKNPTAFYLCASSVDKTTEAFFGQGTRLTVV.

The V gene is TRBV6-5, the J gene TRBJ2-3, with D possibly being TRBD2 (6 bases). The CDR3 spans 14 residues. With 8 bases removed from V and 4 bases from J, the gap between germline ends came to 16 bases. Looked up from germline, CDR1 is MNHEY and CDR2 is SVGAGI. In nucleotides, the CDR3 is TGTGCCAGCTCATCCCAGTCGGGGGCAGATACGCAGTATTTT. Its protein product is CASSSQSGADTQYF.

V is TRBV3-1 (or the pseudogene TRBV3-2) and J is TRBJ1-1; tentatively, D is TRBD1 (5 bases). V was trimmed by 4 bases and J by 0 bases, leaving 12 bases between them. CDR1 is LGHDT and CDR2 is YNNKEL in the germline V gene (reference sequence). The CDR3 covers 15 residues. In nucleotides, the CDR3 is TGTGCCAGCAGCCCTCGGGGGGGGATGAACACTGAAGCTTTCTTT. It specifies CASSPRGGMNTEAFF.

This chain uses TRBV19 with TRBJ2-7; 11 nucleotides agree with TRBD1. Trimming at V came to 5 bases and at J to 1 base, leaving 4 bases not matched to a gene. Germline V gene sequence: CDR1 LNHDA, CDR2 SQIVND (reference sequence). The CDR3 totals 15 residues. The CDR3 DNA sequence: TGTGCCAGTAGTCTCGGGACAGGGGGTTCCTACGAGCAGTACTTC. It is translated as CASSLGTGGSYEQYF.

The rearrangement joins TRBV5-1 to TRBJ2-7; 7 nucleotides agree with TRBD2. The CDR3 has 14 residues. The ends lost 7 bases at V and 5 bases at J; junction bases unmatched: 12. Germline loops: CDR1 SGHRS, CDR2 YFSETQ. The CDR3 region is CASSREGWINEQYF. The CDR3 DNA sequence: TGCGCCAGCTCCAGGGAGGGGTGGATCAACGAGCAGTACTTC. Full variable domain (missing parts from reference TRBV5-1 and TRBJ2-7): KAGVTQTPRYLIKTRGQQVTLSCSPISGHRSVSWYQQTPGQGLQFLFEYFSETQRNKGNFPGRFSGRQFSNSRSEMNVSTLELGDSALYLCASSREGWINEQYFGPGTRLTVT.

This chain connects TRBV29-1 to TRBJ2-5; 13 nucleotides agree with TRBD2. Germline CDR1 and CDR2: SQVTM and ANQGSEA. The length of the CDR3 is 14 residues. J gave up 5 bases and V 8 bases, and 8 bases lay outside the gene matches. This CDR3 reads CSTRTSGRVETQYF. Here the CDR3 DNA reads TGCAGCACAAGGACTAGCGGGAGAGTGGAGACCCAGTACTTC.